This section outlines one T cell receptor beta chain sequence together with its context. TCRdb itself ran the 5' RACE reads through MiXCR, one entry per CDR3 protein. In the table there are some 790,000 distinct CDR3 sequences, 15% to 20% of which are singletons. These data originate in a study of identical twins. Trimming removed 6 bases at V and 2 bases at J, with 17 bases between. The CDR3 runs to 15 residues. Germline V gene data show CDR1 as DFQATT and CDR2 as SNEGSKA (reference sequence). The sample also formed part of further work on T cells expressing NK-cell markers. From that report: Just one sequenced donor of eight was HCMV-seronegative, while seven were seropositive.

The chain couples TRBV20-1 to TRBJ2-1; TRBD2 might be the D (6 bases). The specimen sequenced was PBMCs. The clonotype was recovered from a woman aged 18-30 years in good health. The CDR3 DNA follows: TGCAGTGCCCTAGAAATAGCGGCCCCCTACAATGAGCAGTTCTTC. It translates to CSALEIAAPYNEQFF.